These 8 T cell receptor beta chains were all obtained from the same sample, sequenced in a study of OX40 agonist ivuxolimab in advanced cancers. Sequenced by immunoSEQ multiplex PCR; TCRdb stores in-frame clones only, minus some. The table records about 84,000 clones, about 85% of them present only once. This material consisted of CD4+ or CD8+ T cells sorted from blood, taken in a trial of the OX40 agonist ivuxolimab. These receptors were obtained from an adult with an advanced solid tumor such as melanoma, head and neck, liver or kidney cancer.

The chain couples TRBV15 to TRBJ1-2, with a possible D match to TRBD1 (6 bases). CDR1 is LNHNV and CDR2 is YYDKDF in the germline V gene (reference sequence). Trimming removed 11 bases from V and 2 bases from J, with 15 bases in between. This CDR3 spans 13 amino acids. This CDR3 reads CAVSGGANYGYTF. In DNA, the CDR3 is TGTGCCGTATCGGGGGGCGCGAACTATGGCTACACCTTC.

V is TRBV10-1 and J is TRBJ2-2, with D unclear. The CDR3 length is 14 residues. Trimming removed 0 bases at V and 1 base at J, with 3 bases between. Germline CDR1 is WNHNN and CDR2 is SYGVQD (reference sequence). DNA for the CDR3: TGCGCCAGCAGTGAGTCAGGGAACACCGGGGAGCTGTTTTTT. Protein: CASSESGNTGELFF.

V usage is TRBV5-1 and J usage is TRBJ2-7; no reliable D call. Looked up from germline, CDR1 is SGHRS and CDR2 is YFSETQ. With 6 bases removed from V and 0 bases from J, the gap between germline ends came to 10 bases. CDR3 length equals 13 residues. The CDR3 nucleotides read TGCGCCAGCACACGAACAGACTCCTACGAGCAGTACTTC. It yields the protein CASTRTDSYEQYF.

This chain uses TRBV7-3 with TRBJ2-7; D possibly corresponds to TRBD1 (6 bases). Trimming removed 5 bases from V and 2 bases from J, with 16 bases in between. The germline CDR1 and CDR2 sequences are SGHTA and FQGTGA. The CDR3 consists of 15 residues. The CDR3 reads CASSETGTLTYEQYF. CDR3 in DNA: TGTGCCAGCAGCGAGACAGGTACTTTAACCTACGAGCAGTACTTC.

The chain links TRBV5-5 to TRBJ2-2, with 12 positions matching TRBD2. The CDR3 is 15 amino acids. CDR1 SGHKS and CDR2 YYEKEE come from the germline V gene (reference sequence). Unmatched junction bases numbered 2, after V lost 0 bases and J lost 8 bases. CDR3 region: CASSLGLAGVGELFF. CDR3 bases: TGTGCCAGCAGCTTGGGACTAGCGGGAGTTGGGGAGCTGTTTTTT.

The CDR3 sequence is CASSIDPGHGNTIYF. As DNA, the CDR3 is TGTGCCAGTAGTATAGACCCAGGGCATGGAAACACCATATATTTT. This chain joins TRBV19 and TRBJ1-3; tentative D call: TRBD1 (5 bases). CDR1 LNHDA and CDR2 SQIVND come from the germline V gene (reference sequence). V was cut by 0 bases and J by 3 bases, with 9 bases left in between. The CDR3 has 15 residues.

This clone is a singleton in its sample. The rearrangement links TRBV6-1 to TRBJ2-3; 8 positions match TRBD1. The germline gives CDR1 MNHNS, CDR2 SASEGT. V shed 7 bases and J 0 bases; nucleotides not matched to a gene: 3. The CDR3 has 14 amino acids. The CDR3 reads CASIRDRSTDTQYF. In DNA form, the CDR3 reads TGTGCCAGCATTCGGGACAGGAGCACAGATACGCAGTATTTT.

CDR3 amino acids: CASKGANYEQYV. CDR3 nucleotides: TGTGCCAGCAAGGGGGCGAACTACGAGCAGTACGTC. The chain uses TRBV6-5 and TRBJ2-7; 7 bases are a match to TRBD1. The junction had 3 bases not matched to a gene; V was cut back by 7 bases and J by 3 bases. The CDR3 spans 12 residues. Germline V CDR1 and CDR2: MNHEY, SVGAGI.